One T cell receptor (beta chain) is described in this entry. What it binds is unknown. V lost 4 bases, J lost 9 bases, and 13 bases lay in between. Germline lookup yields CDR1 MNHEY and CDR2 SVGEGT. CDR3 size: 13 residues. Only in-frame clones appear in the TCRdb table, and some are missing; sequencing was by immunoSEQ multiplex PCR. The repertoire has more than 300,000 clones, approximately 86% of them found once; the top ten carry roughly 10%. Treatment meaning: 15 to 20 received Ad26.COV2.S at low or high dose, single or two shots; 5 received placebo; per-sample allocation not given. Day 63 following the first vaccine or placebo injection was when the samples were taken. This sample is drawn from a study of Ad26.COV2.S vaccination and SARS-CoV-2 variants. The overall study: Ad26.COV2.S, an intramuscular injection, was given once or twice 56 days apart.

Overall study results and limits: People given the vaccine had a wider spike-specific TCR breadth than placebo recipients did. The TCR-based breadth and depth measures might underestimate overall T cell responses. In vaccinated individuals, spike-specific CD8+ and CD4+ T cell responses reportedly displayed substantial breadth.

The rearrangement links TRBV6-2 or TRBV6-3 to TRBJ2-1; D remains ambiguous. This receptor was taken from a person aged 18-65 years who received the Ad26.COV2.S COVID-19 vaccine or a placebo. The material was peripheral blood, obtained in a trial of Ad26.COV2.S vaccine versus placebo. The CDR3 DNA reads TGTGCCAGCAGTTCGTCTAGGATGGGTGAGCAGTTCTTC. As protein: CASSSSRMGEQFF.